Presented here are 5 T cell receptor beta chains from one specimen sequenced in a study of OX40 agonist ivuxolimab in advanced cancers. TCRdb's copy holds only in-frame clones and misses some; the assay was immunoSEQ multiplex PCR. The repertoire includes 98,000 or so clones, 90% to 95% of them detected once, and 2.6% sits in the top ten. The sample in question was CD4+ or CD8+ T cells sorted from blood, obtained in a trial of the OX40 agonist ivuxolimab. The receptors originated from an adult with an advanced solid tumor such as melanoma, head and neck, liver or kidney cancer.

On this clone itself: The sample has other DNA sequences that encode this CDR3 too. The rearrangement links TRBV7-9 to TRBJ2-3; TRBD2 matches 11 bases. Germline V gene sequence: CDR1 SEHNR, CDR2 FQNEAQ (reference sequence). This CDR3 has 16 residues. V lost 5 bases and J lost 3; bases outside the gene matches: 7. The CDR3 nucleotides are TGTGCCAGCAGCACAGGACTAGCGGGCGGGACAGATACGCAGTATTTT. This encodes CASSTGLAGGTDTQYF.

This clone was recorded a few times. This chain connects TRBV7-9 to TRBJ1-1; D is possibly TRBD1 (5 bases). Trimming took 3 bases from V and 5 from J, leaving 19 bases between them. CDR1 and CDR2 from the germline V gene are SEHNR and FQNEAQ (reference sequence). The CDR3 is 16 residues long. The chain's CDR3 is CASSFTPGPRGTEAFF. CDR3 DNA sequence: TGTGCCAGCAGCTTTACCCCGGGGCCCCGGGGGACTGAAGCTTTCTTT. Using reference TRBV7-9 and TRBJ1-1 for the parts outside the CDR3, the full variable domain is DTGVSQNPRHKITKRGQNVTFRCDPISEHNRLYWYRQTLGQGPEFLTYFQNEAQLEKSRLLSDRFSAERPKGSFSTLEIQRTEQGDSAMYLCASSFTPGPRGTEAFFGQGTRLTVV.

The chain recombines TRBV15 with TRBJ2-5; D is unclear. V lost 8 bases and J lost 4, with 23 bases in between. There are 16 residues in the CDR3. Germline CDR1 reads LNHNV; CDR2 reads YYDKDF (reference sequence). In DNA, the CDR3 is TGTGCCACCTCAAGGGTCCAAAGGGCGGAGTTAGAGACCCAGTACTTC. It translates to CATSRVQRAELETQYF. Using reference TRBV15 and TRBJ2-5 for the parts outside the CDR3, the full variable domain is DAMVIQNPRYQVTQFGKPVTLSCSQTLNHNVMYWYQQKSSQAPKLLFHYYDKDFNNEADTPDNFQSRRPNTSFCFLDIRSPGLGDTAMYLCATSRVQRAELETQYFGPGTRLLVL.

This chain links TRBV27 with TRBJ2-2; D is unclear. Germline values: CDR1 MNHEY, CDR2 SMNVEV (reference sequence). The CDR3 totals 16 residues. Between the trimmed V and J ends, which lost 6 bases and 6 bases, there was a span of 20 bases. The CDR3 coding sequence is TGTGCCAGCAGAGAGTTAGGTGGGGTCCGAGCCGGGGAGCTGTTTTTT. This encodes CASRELGGVRAGELFF.

This chain joins TRBV30 and TRBJ1-3; D gene uncertain. CDR1 is GTSNPN, CDR2 SVGIG, per germline (reference sequence). V was clipped by 7 bases and J by 4 bases, with 11 bases between them. This CDR3 is built from 12 residues. For the CDR3, the DNA is TGTGCCTATGGCGGAGGGGGAAACACCATATATTTT. This codes for CAYGGGGNTIYF.